The 19 T cell receptor beta chains presented below share a single source sample, sequenced in a study of OX40 agonist ivuxolimab in advanced cancers. Sequencing was performed with immunoSEQ multiplex PCR; in TCRdb, only in-frame clones are kept and a portion is missing. The sample holds tens of thousands of clones, around nine tenths seen once. The sequencing here drew on CD4+ or CD8+ T cells sorted from blood, taken in a trial of the OX40 agonist ivuxolimab. Receptors were obtained from an adult with an advanced solid tumor such as melanoma, head and neck, liver or kidney cancer.

V usage is TRBV29-1 and J usage is TRBJ2-7; 9 bases agree with TRBD1. The germline gives CDR1 SQVTM, CDR2 ANQGSEA. The CDR3 runs to 13 residues. Trimming removed 4 bases from V and 5 bases from J; junction bases left unmatched: 6. CDR3 bases: TGCAGCGTTGCCGGGACAGGGTTCAACGAGCAGTACTTC. This encodes CSVAGTGFNEQYF.

The V and J genes are TRBV10-1 and TRBJ2-2, with D unclear. Germline V gives CDR1 WNHNN, CDR2 SYGVQD (reference sequence). V gave up 4 bases and J gave up 3 bases, with 6 bases separating them. This CDR3 has 13 residues. The chain's CDR3 is CASSVGYTGELFF. The CDR3 DNA reads as TGCGCCAGCAGTGTAGGGTACACCGGGGAGCTGTTTTTT.

The chain recombines TRBV18 with TRBJ2-7, with TRBD1 matching 7 bases. In germline, CDR1 is KGHSH, CDR2 LQKENI. The CDR3 sequence is 15 residues long. After removal of 3 bases from V and 3 bases from J, the junction contained 8 bases not matched to a gene. The CDR3 coding sequence is TGTGCCAGCTCACCCCGCATACGGGACAGCTACGAGCAGTACTTC. Its translation: CASSPRIRDSYEQYF.

V is TRBV5-4 and J is TRBJ2-7; perhaps TRBD2 as D (6 bases). V was pared by 0 bases and J by 0 bases, with 10 bases between. Germline loops: CDR1 SGHNT, CDR2 YYREEE (reference sequence). The CDR3 is made up of 15 amino acids. CDR3 DNA: TGTGCCAGCAGCTTGGGGCGGGACCTCTCCTACGAGCAGTACTTC. It encodes CASSLGRDLSYEQYF. The full variable domain, with the rest looked up from reference TRBV5-4 and TRBJ2-7, is ETGVTQSPTHLIKTRGQQVTLRCSSQSGHNTVSWYQQALGQGPQFIFQYYREEENGRGNFPPRFSGLQFPNYSSELNVNALELDDSALYLCASSLGRDLSYEQYFGPGTRLTVT.

The J gene is TRBJ2-2, the V gene TRBV7-2; TRBD2 matches 7 bases. V shed 3 bases and J 1 base; nucleotides not matched to a gene: 5. Germline V lookup: CDR1 SGHTA, CDR2 FQGNSA. This CDR3 spans 16 amino acids. The CDR3 bases are TGTGCCAGCAGCTTCGTCCCTAGCGGGAACACCGGGGAGCTGTTTTTT. It specifies CASSFVPSGNTGELFF.

This clone was recorded many times. The rearrangement joins TRBV7-9 to TRBJ1-5; D is unresolved. Germline CDR1 SEHNR, CDR2 FQNEAQ (reference sequence). Deletions cut 1 base from V and 8 bases from J, with 18 bases between. The CDR3 consists of 16 residues. The CDR3 coding sequence is TGTGCCAGCAGCTTAGAAACGGGGATCGGTAAAGAGCCCCAGCATTTT. It translates to CASSLETGIGKEPQHF.

The chain is built from TRBV7-9 and TRBJ1-4, with 7 positions matching TRBD1. Unmatched junction bases numbered 7, after V lost 5 bases and J lost 7 bases. This CDR3 contains 14 residues. Germline values: CDR1 SEHNR, CDR2 FQNEAQ (reference sequence). The CDR3 nucleotides read TGTGCCAGCAGCATAGGACAGGAGCTTGAAAAACTGTTTTTT. Its translation: CASSIGQELEKLFF.

This CDR3 is CASSRGHLSGANVLTF. DNA of the CDR3: TGTGCCAGCAGCAGGGGACACCTCTCTGGGGCCAACGTCCTGACTTTC. The chain couples TRBV7-3 to TRBJ2-6; possible D gene TRBD1, 6 bases. Germline assignment: CDR1 SGHTA and CDR2 FQGTGA. With 5 bases removed from V and 0 bases from J, the gap between germline ends came to 11 bases. The CDR3 spans 16 residues.

The V gene is TRBV27, the J gene TRBJ2-7; 9 bases fit TRBD1. V gave up 6 bases and J gave up 2 bases; unmatched junction bases: 5. Germline lookup yields CDR1 MNHEY and CDR2 SMNVEV (reference sequence). This CDR3 has 14 residues. As DNA, the CDR3 is TGTGCCAGCAGCCGAGGGGACAGGGCCTACGAGCAGTACTTC. It encodes CASSRGDRAYEQYF.

The J gene is TRBJ2-5, the V gene TRBV6-5; 7 bases line up with TRBD1. Germline CDR1 reads MNHEY; CDR2 reads SVGAGI. The CDR3 is 15 residues long. V gave up 5 bases and J gave up 3 bases; unmatched junction bases: 9. The CDR3 region has the DNA TGTGCCAGCAGTGGGTCCGGGACAGCGGAAGAGACCCAGTACTTC. As protein: CASSGSGTAEETQYF.

The V call is TRBV5-4, the J call TRBJ2-1, with 9 bases aligning to TRBD2. This CDR3 spans 16 amino acids. CDR1 SGHNT and CDR2 YYREEE come from the germline V gene (reference sequence). V shed 2 bases, J shed 3 bases, and the junction held 6 bases outside the gene matches. The CDR3 coding sequence is TGTGCCAGCAGCTTACCTAGCGGGGCAAGCTACAATGAGCAGTTCTTC. As protein: CASSLPSGASYNEQFF.

This clone was seen a few times. The rearrangement joins TRBV5-6 to TRBJ2-7; D unresolved. This CDR3 is built from 14 residues. V dropped 3 bases and J dropped 2 bases, with 12 bases sitting between them. Germline CDR1 reads SGHDT; CDR2 reads YYEEEE. The CDR3 nucleotides are TGTGCCAGCAGCTCCGACTGGACGACCTACGAGCAGTACTTC. Translating gives CASSSDWTTYEQYF.

V gene TRBV11-2 combines with J gene TRBJ1-1; 8 bases match TRBD1. The CDR3 covers 14 residues. Trimming removed 4 bases from V and 4 bases from J; junction bases left unmatched: 5. Germline V CDR1 and CDR2: SGHAT, FQNNGV. The CDR3 reads CASSSHTGGTEAFF. The CDR3 DNA is TGTGCCAGCAGCTCGCACACAGGGGGCACTGAAGCTTTCTTT.

J is TRBJ1-1 and V is TRBV7-9, with TRBD1 matching 10 bases. Germline V gene data show CDR1 as SEHNR and CDR2 as FQNEAQ (reference sequence). The CDR3 has 13 amino acids. J gave up 12 bases and V 1 base, and 5 bases lay outside the gene matches. The CDR3 protein is CASSLGGQGETFF. DNA for the CDR3: TGTGCCAGCAGCTTAGGAGGACAGGGGGAGACTTTCTTT.

This rearrangement joins TRBV4-1 to TRBJ1-3; D is perhaps TRBD1 (5 bases). The CDR3 contains 15 residues. CDR1 and CDR2 from the germline V gene are MGHRA and YSYEKL. Trimming cost V 1 base and J 0 bases, with 7 bases left between them. The CDR3 loop is CASSQAGASGNTIYF. The CDR3 DNA sequence: TGCGCCAGCAGCCAAGCTGGGGCCTCTGGAAACACCATATATTTT.

The V gene is TRBV12-5, the J gene TRBJ2-1, with 8 bases fitting TRBD2. The germline gives CDR1 LGHNT, CDR2 FRNRAP. Trimming removed 1 base from V and 3 bases from J; junction bases left unmatched: 2. The CDR3 is made up of 15 amino acids. CDR3 in DNA: TGTGCTAGTGGTTTGGGGACTAGCAACTACAATGAGCAGTTCTTC. The encoded protein is CASGLGTSNYNEQFF. Full variable domain (remainder filled in from reference TRBV12-5 and TRBJ2-1): DARVTQTPRHKVTEMGQEVTMRCQPILGHNTVFWYRQTMMQGLELLAYFRNRAPLDDSGMPKDRFSAEMPDATLATLKIQPSEPRDSAVYFCASGLGTSNYNEQFFGPGTRLTVL.

The chain uses TRBV2 and TRBJ1-5; 11 positions match TRBD1. The germline V gene encodes CDR1 SNHLY and CDR2 FYNNEI. This CDR3 is built from 15 residues. V lost 7 bases to trimming and J lost 3 bases; unmatched junction nucleotides: 5. The CDR3 DNA is TGTGCCAGCAAGGGGGGACAGGGGGACAATCAGCCCCAGCATTTT. Translation gives CASKGGQGDNQPQHF.

The chain recombines TRBV5-1 with TRBJ1-2; D call uncertain. The CDR3 is 14 amino acids. V was cut by 3 bases and J by 4 bases, with 13 bases left in between. The germline CDR1 and CDR2 sequences are SGHRS and YFSETQ. CDR3 DNA sequence: TGCGCCAGCAGCTCTGGGATTGACGGCTATGGCTACACCTTC. It yields the protein CASSSGIDGYGYTF.

This sequence joins TRBV10-1 and TRBJ2-5; a possible D gene is TRBD2 (6 bases). The germline CDR1 and CDR2 sequences are WNHNN and SYGVQD (reference sequence). Trimming shortened V by 3 bases and J by 1 base, and 15 bases separated the two germline ends. The length of the CDR3 is 16 residues. Here the CDR3 reads CASSERGLAIQETQYF. The DNA for the CDR3 is TGCGCCAGCAGTGAACGTGGGCTAGCGATCCAAGAGACCCAGTACTTC.